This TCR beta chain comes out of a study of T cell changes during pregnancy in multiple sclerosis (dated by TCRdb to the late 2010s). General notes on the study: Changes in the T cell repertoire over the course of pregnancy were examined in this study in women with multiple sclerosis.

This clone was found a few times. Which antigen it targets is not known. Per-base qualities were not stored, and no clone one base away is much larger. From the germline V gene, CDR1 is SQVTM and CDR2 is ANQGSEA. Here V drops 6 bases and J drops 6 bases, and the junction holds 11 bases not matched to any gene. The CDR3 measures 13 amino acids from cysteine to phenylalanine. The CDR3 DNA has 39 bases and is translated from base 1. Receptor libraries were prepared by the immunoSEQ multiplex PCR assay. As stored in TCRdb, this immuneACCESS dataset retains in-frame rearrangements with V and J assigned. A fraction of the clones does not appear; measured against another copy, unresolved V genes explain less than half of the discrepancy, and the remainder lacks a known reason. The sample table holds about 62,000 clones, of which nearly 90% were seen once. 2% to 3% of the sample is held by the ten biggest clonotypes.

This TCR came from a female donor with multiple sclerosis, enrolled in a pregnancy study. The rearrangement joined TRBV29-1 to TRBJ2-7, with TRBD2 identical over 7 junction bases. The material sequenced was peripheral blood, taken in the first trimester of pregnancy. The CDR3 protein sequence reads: CSVHLGVAGEQYF. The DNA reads TGCAGCGTCCACCTCGGTGTAGCGGGCGAGCAGTACTTC.